A single sample is the source of the 6 T cell receptor beta chains below, sequenced in a study of cytomegalovirus exposure and HLA in healthy donors. The study ran its PCR with 60 Vbeta and 13 Jbeta primers. TCRdb's table, derived via immunoSEQ multiplex PCR, lists solely in-frame clones and lacks some. In the table there are some 200,000 clones, about 80% of which are singletons. The sequencing sample was made of PBMCs. These receptors were collected from a young woman in good health and CMV-seronegative.

This rearrangement joins TRBV28 to TRBJ1-2, with a tentative D call TRBD1 (6 bases). CDR3 length: 15 amino acids. Per germline, CDR1 MDHEN and CDR2 SYDVKM. V gave up 1 base and J gave up 6 bases, with 15 bases separating them. In DNA, the CDR3 is TGTGCCAGCAGTTTATATGGGGGGGCGTTAGATGGCTACACCTTC. As protein: CASSLYGGALDGYTF.

This rearrangement joins TRBV27 to TRBJ2-1, with D maybe TRBD1 (5 bases). V dropped 5 bases and J dropped 5 bases, with 13 bases sitting between them. Germline values: CDR1 MNHEY, CDR2 SMNVEV (reference sequence). The CDR3 runs to 14 residues. The DNA of the CDR3 is TGTGCCAGCAGTCCAGGCGTGACAGACAATGAGCAGTTCTTC. This sequence encodes CASSPGVTDNEQFF.

The chain joins TRBV28 to TRBJ2-3; D gene ambiguous. V lost 2 bases and J lost 4, with 4 bases in between. The CDR3 loop spans 12 amino acids. Germline V gene sequence: CDR1 MDHEN, CDR2 SYDVKM. In DNA, the CDR3 is TGTGCCAGCAGTTTAGAGCCAGATACGCAGTATTTT. Translated: CASSLEPDTQYF.

CDR3 coding DNA: TGTGCCAGCAGTTTTGCGGGAGCAGGTGCCTACAATGAGCAGTTCTTC. It yields the protein CASSFAGAGAYNEQFF. The genes are TRBV28 and TRBJ2-1; 7 bases are shared with TRBD2. This CDR3 is built from 16 residues. Germline V CDR1 and CDR2: MDHEN, SYDVKM. J lost 2 bases, V lost 3 bases, and 7 bases had no gene match.

The chain combines TRBV15 with TRBJ2-7, with 7 positions matching TRBD1. This CDR3 has 16 amino acids. From germline, CDR1 is LNHNV and CDR2 YYDKDF (reference sequence). The junction had 7 bases not matched to a gene; V was cut back by 2 bases and J by 0 bases. DNA of the CDR3: TGTGCCACCAGCAGACAAACGACAGGGCCCTCCTACGAGCAGTACTTC. Translated: CATSRQTTGPSYEQYF.

J is TRBJ2-2 and V is TRBV19; no definite D call. The germline CDR1 and CDR2 sequences are LNHDA and SQIVND (reference sequence). V was pared by 6 bases and J by 1 base, with 9 bases between. The CDR3 runs 14 residues. The CDR3 is CASSPLGNTGELFF. The CDR3 nucleotides read TGTGCCAGTAGCCCCCTAGGGAACACCGGGGAGCTGTTTTTT.